This record covers a single T cell receptor beta chain. What it recognizes is unknown. The assay was immunoSEQ multiplex PCR, and TCRdb's table has in-frame clones only and misses some. Here the sample spans roughly 130,000 clones, around 90% being singletons. The sample originates from a study of cytomegalovirus exposure and HLA in healthy donors. Study findings and constraints: TCR beta chains numbering more than 150 were designated cytomegalovirus-associated.

CDR1 is MGHRA, CDR2 YSYEKL, per germline. The trim removed 4 bases at V and 5 bases at J, leaving 20 bases unmatched. The CDR3 loop spans 20 amino acids. This TCR was recovered from a woman under 40 in good health and CMV-seropositive. Sequences were obtained from PBMCs. The chain uses TRBV4-1 and TRBJ2-1; 10 nucleotides match TRBD1. The CDR3 sequence: CASSRTGTGASWVVHNEQFF. The DNA of the CDR3 is TGCGCCAGCAGCCGCACCGGGACAGGGGCTTCTTGGGTTGTTCACAATGAGCAGTTCTTC.